This T cell receptor beta chain stems from a study of blood T cell repertoires in COVID-19. Background on the study: Nucleic acid was either cDNA or gDNA, and it came from T cells, B-cell-depleted T cells, or PBMCs.

The CDR3 length is 18 residues. The authors' processing: Amplification of reference gene primers provided the estimated nucleated cell counts. The table came from immunoSEQ multiplex PCR; TCRdb's copy has only in-frame clones and leaves some out. V and J calls and clone size are as listed in that table; D and trimming were resolved from the DNA. The data contain about 160,000 clones, 65% to 85% of them singletons. The receptor was derived from a man aged 55 to 70 with active or convalescent COVID-19. The sample taken for sequencing was peripheral blood. The chain combines TRBV12-2 with TRBJ1-5; the table's TRBD1 call for D was not verified on the DNA. TRBV12-2 is an annotated pseudogene. DNA for the CDR3: TGTGCAAGTCGCTCACCCCGTGGGTCCGGGACAAAAAATCAGCCCCAGCATTTT. This codes for CASRSPRGSGTKNQPQHF.